A single TCR beta chain is shown here with its context. Its antigen is unidentified. These data are taken from a study of cytomegalovirus exposure and HLA in healthy donors. General study findings and limits: For presence/absence analyses, sequencing depth was assumed to be roughly uniform across donors.

CDR1 is GTSNPN and CDR2 is SVGIG in the germline V gene (reference sequence). V was clipped by 0 bases and J by 8 bases, with 13 bases between them. The CDR3 consists of 14 residues. It was with 60 Vbeta and 13 Jbeta primers that the PCR ran. Profiling relied on immunoSEQ multiplex PCR, and the TCRdb table lists in-frame clones only, not all of them. This sample's table has tens of thousands of clones. The receptor comes from a man in his forties or fifties in good health and CMV-seronegative. This chain links TRBV30 with TRBJ1-4; D remains ambiguous. Sequenced: PBMCs. The CDR3 sequence is CAWSVSPFAEKLFF. The DNA for the CDR3 is TGTGCCTGGAGTGTATCCCCCTTCGCGGAAAAACTGTTTTTT.